The next 32 T cell receptor beta chains were all read from a single sample in a study of control samples from healthy donors and cancer patients. The data were produced by immunoSEQ multiplex PCR, yet TCRdb's version contains in-frame clones alone and is incomplete. Of over 150,000 clones in the sample, just over 95% were seen once. The source material was blood. These receptors all stem from a woman in her 30s in good health.

The chain recombines TRBV28 with TRBJ1-6, with D tentatively TRBD1 (5 bases). Germline-derived CDR1 and CDR2 are MDHEN and SYDVKM. V was cut by 2 bases and J by 7 bases, with 9 bases left in between. There are 14 residues in the CDR3. CDR3: CASSLGAENSPLHF. The DNA of the CDR3 is TGTGCCAGCAGTTTAGGGGCGGAAAATTCACCCCTCCACTTT.

The CDR3 bases are TGTGCCAGCACCCCTACAGGGTTGAGCGAGCAGTACTTC. Translation: CASTPTGLSEQYF. This chain joins TRBV12-3 or TRBV12-4 and TRBJ2-7; D is perhaps TRBD1 (6 bases). The length of the CDR3 is 13 residues. Trimming removed 7 bases at V and 6 bases at J, with 16 bases between.

The chain couples TRBV24-1 to TRBJ1-1, with D possibly being TRBD1 (6 bases). The CDR3 has 13 amino acids. The germline CDR1 and CDR2 sequences are KGHDR and SFDVKD. The V end lost 8 bases, the J end lost 1 base, and 10 bases lay between the germline ends. As DNA, the CDR3 is TGTGCCACCAAAGCGGACAGGAACACTGAAGCTTTCTTT. This gives the protein CATKADRNTEAFF.

CDR3 in amino acids: CASSGLAGGGNEQFF. The CDR3 nucleotides are TGTGCCAGCAGCGGACTAGCGGGAGGCGGCAATGAGCAGTTCTTC. The chain joins TRBV5-4 to TRBJ2-1, with TRBD2 identical over 14 bases. V trimming: 4 bases; J trimming: 6 bases; junction bases outside the gene matches: 3. The CDR3 spans 15 residues. Germline V CDR1 and CDR2: SGHNT, YYREEE (reference sequence).

J is TRBJ1-1 and V is TRBV29-1; D is ambiguous. Germline CDR1 is SQVTM and CDR2 is ANQGSEA. With 6 bases removed from V and 1 base from J, the gap between germline ends came to 6 bases. The CDR3 is made up of 11 amino acids. This CDR3 reads CSVRQNTEAFF. The CDR3 nucleotides are TGCAGCGTGCGGCAGAACACTGAAGCTTTCTTT.

Comments on this clone: The junction departs from germline at one end; a sequencing error may be responsible. The J gene is TRBJ1-1, the V gene TRBV3-1 (or the pseudogene TRBV3-2), with D possibly matching TRBD1 (6 bases). From germline, CDR1 is LGHDT and CDR2 YNNKEL (reference sequence). There are 14 residues in the CDR3. The CDR3 protein is CASSEDRLNTEAFF. CDR3 coding DNA: TGTGCCAGCAGCGAAGACAGGTTGAACACTGAAGCTTTCTTT.

The chain recombines TRBV19 with TRBJ1-5, with D hard to call. CDR3 length: 15 residues. V shed 1 base and J shed 11 bases, with 18 bases lying between them. The germline gives CDR1 LNHDA, CDR2 SQIVND (reference sequence). CDR3 amino acids: CASSIARFEDLTQHF. Here the CDR3 DNA reads TGTGCCAGTAGTATAGCCAGGTTTGAGGACTTGACCCAGCATTTT.

DNA for the CDR3: TGCGCCAGCAGCAAAACGACCCGGAACACCGGGGAGCTGTTTTTT. This codes for CASSKTTRNTGELFF. This chain joins TRBV5-1 and TRBJ2-2; D is unclear. The germline V gene encodes CDR1 SGHRS and CDR2 YFSETQ. The CDR3 sequence is 15 residues long. V was clipped by 4 bases and J by 1 base, with 11 bases between them.

V and J are TRBV19 and TRBJ2-1; D uncertain. The CDR3 spans 15 residues. Deletions cut 3 bases from V and 4 bases from J, with 13 bases between. Looked up from germline, CDR1 is LNHDA and CDR2 is SQIVND (reference sequence). Here the CDR3 DNA reads TGTGCCAGTAGTATCCTCTTTAATAGGTACAATGAGCAGTTCTTC. Encoded protein: CASSILFNRYNEQFF.

The chain uses TRBV3-1 (or the pseudogene TRBV3-2) and TRBJ2-1, with D uncertain. CDR3 size: 15 residues. With 0 bases removed from V and 0 bases from J, the gap between germline ends came to 6 bases. The germline gives CDR1 LGHDT, CDR2 YNNKEL (reference sequence). CDR3 sequence reads: CASSQDPSSYNEQFF. The CDR3 DNA reads as TGTGCCAGCAGCCAAGACCCGAGCTCCTACAATGAGCAGTTCTTC.

This chain links TRBV2 with TRBJ1-2; possible D gene TRBD1, 5 bases. The CDR3 consists of 11 residues. Germline V CDR1 and CDR2: SNHLY, FYNNEI. V lost 8 bases and J 6 bases, leaving 10 bases between the germline ends. The CDR3 is CASRGPDGYTF. The CDR3 DNA sequence: TGTGCCAGCCGGGGCCCCGATGGCTACACCTTC.

This clone was observed a handful of times. V is TRBV6-5 and J is TRBJ2-3; D is ambiguous. CDR3 length: 13 residues. CDR1 and CDR2 (germline): MNHEY, SVGAGI. Trimming shortened V by 6 bases and J by 4 bases, and 11 bases separated the two germline ends. The CDR3 nucleotides are TGTGCCAGCAGCACCAATTCCCCAGATACGCAGTATTTT. Translating it yields CASSTNSPDTQYF.

The chain has TRBV29-1 and TRBJ2-3; a weak D match, TRBD1 (6 bases). The CDR3 has 15 amino acids. V shed 7 bases and J shed 5 bases, with 22 bases lying between them. From germline, CDR1 is SQVTM and CDR2 ANQGSEA. CDR3 sequence reads: CSAMGHPRGRDTQYF. In DNA, the CDR3 is TGCAGCGCCATGGGACATCCGAGGGGGAGAGATACGCAGTATTTT.

The V gene is TRBV6-5, the J gene TRBJ1-6; no clear D gene. Trimming removed 4 bases from V and 3 bases from J, with 10 bases in between. Germline loops: CDR1 MNHEY, CDR2 SVGAGI. This CDR3 region has 15 residues. The CDR3 region has the DNA TGTGCCAGCAGTTCGGGAGATTACTATAATTCACCCCTCCACTTT. This gives the protein CASSSGDYYNSPLHF.

This chain joins TRBV19 and TRBJ1-6; 7 positions match TRBD1. The length of the CDR3 is 14 residues. Germline values: CDR1 LNHDA, CDR2 SQIVND (reference sequence). Unmatched junction bases numbered 6, after V lost 5 bases and J lost 8 bases. The CDR3 loop reads CASSYDREDSPLHF. The DNA of the CDR3 is TGTGCCAGTAGTTATGACAGGGAAGATTCACCCCTCCACTTT.

V and J are TRBV5-6 and TRBJ2-7; 11 positions agree with TRBD1. CDR1 and CDR2 from the germline V gene are SGHDT and YYEEEE. The V and J ends lost 3 bases and 3 bases, in that order; junction bases with no gene match: 2. The length of the CDR3 is 14 residues. The chain's CDR3 is CASSWTGGHYEQYF. CDR3 sequence (DNA): TGTGCCAGCAGCTGGACAGGGGGCCACTACGAGCAGTACTTC. The full variable domain, its missing parts supplied by reference TRBV5-6 and TRBJ2-7, is DAGVTQSPTHLIKTRGQQVTLRCSPKSGHDTVSWYQQALGQGPQFIFQYYEEEERQRGNFPDRFSGHQFPNYSSELNVNALLLGDSALYLCASSWTGGHYEQYFGPGTRLTVT.

The genes are TRBV30 and TRBJ2-7, with D possibly matching TRBD2 (5 bases). Germline V gene data show CDR1 as GTSNPN and CDR2 as SVGIG (reference sequence). V lost 3 bases, J lost 4 bases, and 16 bases lay in between. The CDR3 totals 14 residues. CDR3 nucleotide sequence: TGTGCCTGGAGGACGGGTTCTAGGAGGTACGAGCAGTACTTC. Translated: CAWRTGSRRYEQYF.

This clone was seen once. The rearrangement links TRBV5-4 to TRBJ1-1; D is ambiguous. Germline V gene sequence: CDR1 SGHNT, CDR2 YYREEE (reference sequence). Trimming shortened V by 0 bases and J by 0 bases, and 3 bases separated the two germline ends. The CDR3 runs 13 residues. The CDR3 spells CASSLELNTEAFF. In nucleotides, the CDR3 is TGTGCCAGCAGCTTGGAGTTGAACACTGAAGCTTTCTTT.

The chain employs TRBV29-1 and TRBJ2-5, with D unclear. The CDR3 contains 13 residues. Germline lookup yields CDR1 SQVTM and CDR2 ANQGSEA. V gave up 5 bases and J gave up 4 bases, with 14 bases separating them. The CDR3 DNA reads as TGCAGCGTTAGGGCAGGTTCGGTAGAGACCCAGTACTTC. It is translated as CSVRAGSVETQYF.

This clone was detected only once. The rearrangement joins TRBV19 to TRBJ1-2; D might be TRBD1 (5 bases). The CDR3 totals 13 residues. V was cut by 5 bases and J by 6 bases, with 13 bases left in between. Germline V gene sequence: CDR1 LNHDA, CDR2 SQIVND (reference sequence). CDR3: CASSLNGGDGYTF. The CDR3 DNA reads as TGTGCCAGTAGTCTGAACGGAGGGGATGGCTACACCTTC.

This rearrangement joins TRBV5-4 to TRBJ2-5, with 9 bases aligning to TRBD2. V lost 4 bases to trimming and J lost 6 bases; unmatched junction nucleotides: 16. This CDR3 has 17 residues. Per germline, CDR1 SGHNT and CDR2 YYREEE (reference sequence). CDR3 in amino acids: CASSPGGLAGVSQTQYF. CDR3 coding DNA: TGTGCCAGCAGCCCGGGAGGGTTAGCGGGAGTCTCGCAGACCCAGTACTTC.

This clone occurred once. The rearrangement links TRBV19 to TRBJ2-6; 11 nucleotides line up with TRBD1. CDR3 length: 18 amino acids. V dropped 4 bases and J dropped 0; count of bases not matched to a gene: 5. CDR1 and CDR2 (germline): LNHDA, SQIVND (reference sequence). CDR3 sequence: CASSKAGTGGSGANVLTF. Here the CDR3 DNA reads TGTGCCAGTAGTAAAGCCGGGACAGGGGGCTCTGGGGCCAACGTCCTGACTTTC.

V is TRBV28 and J is TRBJ1-3; 8 bases line up with TRBD1. This CDR3 is built from 17 residues. Germline V gene sequence: CDR1 MDHEN, CDR2 SYDVKM. The V gene end was trimmed by 2 bases and the J gene end by 1 base; junction bases not matched to a gene: 7. CDR3 protein: CASSLPGQGSSGNTIYF. The CDR3 bases are TGTGCCAGCAGTTTACCAGGACAGGGAAGTTCTGGAAACACCATATATTTT. The variable domain in full, with the rest retrieved from reference TRBV28 and TRBJ1-3, is DVKVTQSSRYLVKRTGEKVFLECVQDMDHENMFWYRQDPGLGLRLIYFSYDVKMKEKGDIPEGYSVSREKKERFSLILESASTNQTSMYLCASSLPGQGSSGNTIYFGEGSWLTVV.

The V call is TRBV5-6, the J call TRBJ1-4; D possibly corresponds to TRBD1 (5 bases). Trimming shortened V by 1 base and J by 0 bases, and 7 bases separated the two germline ends. Looked up from germline, CDR1 is SGHDT and CDR2 is YYEEEE. The CDR3 is 15 amino acids. DNA for the CDR3: TGTGCCAGCAGCTTGAGGGACCCAACTAATGAAAAACTGTTTTTT. Translated, it gives CASSLRDPTNEKLFF. Based on the CDR3 plus reference TRBV5-6 and TRBJ1-4, the full variable domain is DAGVTQSPTHLIKTRGQQVTLRCSPKSGHDTVSWYQQALGQGPQFIFQYYEEEERQRGNFPDRFSGHQFPNYSSELNVNALLLGDSALYLCASSLRDPTNEKLFFGSGTQLSVL.

CDR3 region: CASSYGPNTGELFF. The CDR3 nucleotides are TGTGCCAGCAGTTACGGCCCGAACACCGGGGAGCTGTTTTTT. The rearrangement links TRBV6-5 to TRBJ2-2; D is ambiguous. This CDR3 region has 14 residues. Trimming removed 2 bases at V and 0 bases at J, with 4 bases between. Germline CDR1 and CDR2: MNHEY and SVGAGI.

V gene TRBV19 combines with J gene TRBJ2-1; D is uncertain. The CDR3 is 12 amino acids. In germline, CDR1 is LNHDA, CDR2 SQIVND (reference sequence). With 5 bases removed from V and 10 bases from J, the gap between germline ends came to 12 bases. For the CDR3, the DNA is TGTGCCAGTAGTCCAGGTGGGTTGGAGCAGTTCTTC. Translated, it gives CASSPGGLEQFF.

The chain couples TRBV5-4 to TRBJ2-3, with a possible D match to TRBD1 (5 bases). Germline V lookup: CDR1 SGHNT, CDR2 YYREEE (reference sequence). CDR3 length equals 15 residues. Trimming pared 4 bases from V and 0 bases from J, leaving 12 bases between. CDR3 sequence: CASSPPGQSTDTQYF. The CDR3 coding sequence is TGTGCCAGCAGCCCCCCCGGACAAAGCACAGATACGCAGTATTTT.

The J gene is TRBJ2-2, the V gene TRBV28; 7 bases are a match to TRBD2. Germline V gives CDR1 MDHEN, CDR2 SYDVKM. With 11 bases clipped from V and 2 bases from J, the junction kept 5 bases outside the gene matches. The CDR3 length is 13 residues. The CDR3 bases are TGTGCCCTTAGCGGGCCCAACACCGGGGAGCTGTTTTTT. Encoded protein: CALSGPNTGELFF. Combining the CDR3 with reference TRBV28 and TRBJ2-2 gives the whole variable domain DVKVTQSSRYLVKRTGEKVFLECVQDMDHENMFWYRQDPGLGLRLIYFSYDVKMKEKGDIPEGYSVSREKKERFSLILESASTNQTSMYLCALSGPNTGELFFGEGSRLTVL.

This clone appeared once. V gene TRBV9 combines with J gene TRBJ1-2; D ambiguous. V gave up 0 bases and J gave up 0 bases, with 12 bases separating them. Looked up from germline, CDR1 is SGDLS and CDR2 is YYNGEE. This CDR3 spans 16 amino acids. In DNA, the CDR3 is TGTGCCAGCAGCGTAGCCGCGGGCAACCCTAACTATGGCTACACCTTC. This translates into CASSVAAGNPNYGYTF.

This chain connects TRBV6-5 to TRBJ1-3; D ambiguous. Trimming left V 2 bases short and J 0 bases short, with 8 bases between. CDR1 is MNHEY and CDR2 is SVGAGI in the germline V gene. This CDR3 has 15 amino acids. In DNA, the CDR3 is TGTGCCAGCAGTTACGGGCTTCACTCTGGAAACACCATATATTTT. Translated, it gives CASSYGLHSGNTIYF.

The chain employs TRBV9 and TRBJ1-3, with 9 positions matching TRBD1. The junction had 7 bases not matched to a gene; V was cut back by 4 bases and J by 8 bases. This CDR3 comprises 14 residues. CDR1 and CDR2 from the germline V gene are SGDLS and YYNGEE. The CDR3 DNA sequence: TGTGCCAGCAGCCCGAGACAGGGGGTGGACACCATATATTTT. Translating gives CASSPRQGVDTIYF. Full variable domain (remainder filled in from reference TRBV9 and TRBJ1-3): DSGVTQTPKHLITATGQRVTLRCSPRSGDLSVYWYQQSLDQGLQFLIQYYNGEERAKGNILERFSAQQFPDLHSELNLSSLELGDSALYFCASSPRQGVDTIYFGEGSWLTVV.

V usage is TRBV3-1 (or the pseudogene TRBV3-2) and J usage is TRBJ2-1; TRBD1 agrees at 10 bases. Germline V gene data show CDR1 as LGHDT and CDR2 as YNNKEL (reference sequence). CDR3 size: 16 residues. Unmatched junction bases numbered 6, after V lost 4 bases and J lost 3 bases. The CDR3 DNA is TGTGCCAGCAGCCCGCACCGGGACAGGGGCTACAATGAGCAGTTCTTC. This sequence encodes CASSPHRDRGYNEQFF.